What follows describes a single T cell receptor beta chain. TCRdb keeps only in-frame clones here, not all; method: immunoSEQ multiplex PCR. The data show 54,000 or so clones, with 75% to 90% seen just once and roughly 1.9% held by the top ten. The germline gives CDR1 SGHTA, CDR2 FQGTGA. The CDR3 extends over 13 amino acids. Trimming removed 5 bases at V and 8 bases at J, with 13 bases between. This sample is drawn from a study of OX40 agonist ivuxolimab in advanced cancers. The source of this sequence is an adult with an advanced solid tumor such as melanoma, head and neck, liver or kidney cancer. The gene calls are TRBV7-3 and TRBJ2-1; D ambiguous. Here the sequenced sample was CD4+ or CD8+ T cells sorted from blood, taken in a trial of the OX40 agonist ivuxolimab. This chain's CDR3 is CASSKRPFDEQFF. The CDR3 bases are TGTGCCAGCAGCAAAAGGCCCTTTGATGAGCAGTTCTTC.